The 5 T cell receptor beta chains reported below all come from one sample, sequenced in a study of identical twins. Each CDR3 protein is one row after TCRdb ran MiXCR on the 5' RACE reads. Of 450,000 to 500,000 distinct CDR3 sequences listed, around an eighth are singletons. The data were also submitted as part of a second study, on yellow fever vaccine responses in identical twins.

Sequenced sample: CD4+ T cells sorted from blood. These receptors originate from a woman aged 18-30 years in good health.

The CDR3 sequence is CASSLLAGRAYNEQFF. DNA for the CDR3: TGTGCCAGCAGCTTGCTGGCGGGCCGCGCCTACAATGAGCAGTTCTTC. V is TRBV7-9 and J is TRBJ2-1, with D tentatively TRBD2 (5 bases). V lost 3 bases and J lost 2, with 14 bases in between. This CDR3 contains 16 residues. CDR1 SEHNR and CDR2 FQNEAQ come from the germline V gene (reference sequence).

The chain links TRBV14 to TRBJ1-1; weak D call: TRBD1 (5 bases). The V gene lost 5 bases and the J gene lost 2 bases, with 9 bases spanning the gap. Looked up from germline, CDR1 is SGHDN and CDR2 is FVKESK. The CDR3 spans 13 residues. CDR3 in amino acids: CASSEWGNTEAFF. The CDR3, as DNA: TGTGCCAGCAGCGAATGGGGCAACACTGAAGCTTTCTTT.

This clonotype has a handful of counts. The chain joins TRBV30 to TRBJ2-1, with a weak D call TRBD1 (5 bases). V dropped 2 bases and J dropped 10 bases, with 12 bases sitting between them. The germline V gene has CDR1 GTSNPN and CDR2 SVGIG (reference sequence). There are 12 residues in the CDR3. Here the CDR3 reads CAWSKQGEEQFF. The CDR3 coding sequence is TGTGCCTGGAGTAAGCAGGGTGAAGAGCAGTTCTTC.

This clonotype appeared a few times. The rearrangement uses TRBV20-1 and TRBJ1-6, with D possibly being TRBD1 (6 bases). CDR3 length: 17 residues. V dropped 0 bases and J dropped 8 bases, with 20 bases sitting between them. Germline V gene data show CDR1 as DFQATT and CDR2 as SNEGSKA (reference sequence). CDR3: CSARDPFAGASDSPLHF. The CDR3 nucleotides read TGCAGTGCTAGAGATCCGTTCGCGGGGGCCTCGGATTCACCCCTCCACTTT.

This clonotype was picked up a small number of times. The chain joins TRBV20-1 to TRBJ2-3; D possibly corresponds to TRBD1 (6 bases). The CDR3 runs to 14 residues. Trimming cost V 6 bases and J 1 base, with 14 bases left between them. Germline V gene lookup returns CDR1 DFQATT and CDR2 SNEGSKA (reference sequence). The CDR3 nucleotides read TGCAGTGCCGTTTGGGGGCGCGGCACAGATACGCAGTATTTT. Amino acids: CSAVWGRGTDTQYF.